The TCR beta chain under discussion was sequenced for a study of tumour-infiltrating T cells in Burkitt lymphoma. Libraries were prepared by immunoSEQ multiplex PCR; TCRdb keeps only in-frame clonotypes and omits some of them. The sample consists of around 1,200 clones, more than 15% of them appearing once. Germline V gene lookup returns CDR1 LGHNA and CDR2 YNFKEQ. This CDR3 region has 16 residues. Trimming shortened V by 3 bases and J by 7 bases, and 18 bases separated the two germline ends. Specimen: tumor tissue. The TCR was taken from a human donor with Burkitt lymphoma. The rearrangement joins TRBV4-2 to TRBJ2-2; TRBD2 might be the D (5 bases). DNA of the CDR3: TGTGCCAGCAGCCAGGCCCTAGGACTTCCAAACGGGGAGCTGTTTTTT. This sequence encodes CASSQALGLPNGELFF.